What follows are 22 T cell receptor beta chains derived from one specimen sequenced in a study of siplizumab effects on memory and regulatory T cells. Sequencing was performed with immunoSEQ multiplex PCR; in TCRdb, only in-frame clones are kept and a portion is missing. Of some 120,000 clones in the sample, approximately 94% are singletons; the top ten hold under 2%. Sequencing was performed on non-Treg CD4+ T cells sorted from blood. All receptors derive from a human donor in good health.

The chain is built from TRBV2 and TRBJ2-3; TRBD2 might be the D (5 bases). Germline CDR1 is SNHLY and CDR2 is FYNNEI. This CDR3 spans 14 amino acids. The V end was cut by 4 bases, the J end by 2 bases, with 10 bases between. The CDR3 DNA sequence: TGTGCCAGCAGTGGGGCGGGCTTCACAGATACGCAGTATTTT. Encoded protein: CASSGAGFTDTQYF.

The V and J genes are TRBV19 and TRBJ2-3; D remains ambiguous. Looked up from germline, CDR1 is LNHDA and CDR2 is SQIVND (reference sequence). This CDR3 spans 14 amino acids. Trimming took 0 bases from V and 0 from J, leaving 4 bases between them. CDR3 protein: CASSIEDSTDTQYF. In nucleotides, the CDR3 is TGTGCCAGTAGTATAGAGGACAGCACAGATACGCAGTATTTT.

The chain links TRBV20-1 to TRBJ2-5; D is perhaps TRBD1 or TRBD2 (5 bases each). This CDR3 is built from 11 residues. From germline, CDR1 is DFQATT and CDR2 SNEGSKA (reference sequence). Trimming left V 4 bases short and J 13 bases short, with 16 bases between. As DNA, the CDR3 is TGCAGTGCTAAAGGGGAGCTGAACACGTACTTC. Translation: CSAKGELNTYF.

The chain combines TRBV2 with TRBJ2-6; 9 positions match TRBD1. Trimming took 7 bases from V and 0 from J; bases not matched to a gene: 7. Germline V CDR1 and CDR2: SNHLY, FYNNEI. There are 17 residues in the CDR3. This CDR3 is CASTAGTGHSGANVLTF. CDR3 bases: TGTGCCAGCACAGCCGGGACAGGGCACTCTGGGGCCAACGTCCTGACTTTC.

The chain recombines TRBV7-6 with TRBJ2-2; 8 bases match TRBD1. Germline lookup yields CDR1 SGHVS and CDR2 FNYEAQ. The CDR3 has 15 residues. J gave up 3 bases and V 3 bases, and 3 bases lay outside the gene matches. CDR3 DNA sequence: TGTGCCAGCAGCTTCGGGACAGGTTACACCGGGGAGCTGTTTTTT. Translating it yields CASSFGTGYTGELFF.

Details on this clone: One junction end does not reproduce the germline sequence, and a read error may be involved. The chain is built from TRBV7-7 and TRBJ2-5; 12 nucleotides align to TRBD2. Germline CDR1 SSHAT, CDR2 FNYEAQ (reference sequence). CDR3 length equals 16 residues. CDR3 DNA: TGTGCTAGCAGCGGCCGACTAGCGGGAGAGGGGGAGACCCAGTACTTC. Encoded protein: CASSGRLAGEGETQYF.

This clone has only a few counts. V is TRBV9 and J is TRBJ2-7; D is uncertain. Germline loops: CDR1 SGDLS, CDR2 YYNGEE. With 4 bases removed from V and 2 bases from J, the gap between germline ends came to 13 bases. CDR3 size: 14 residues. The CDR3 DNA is TGTGCCAGCAGCAGGACGGGCTTGGCCTACGAGCAGTACTTC. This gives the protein CASSRTGLAYEQYF. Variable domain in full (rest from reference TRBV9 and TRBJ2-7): DSGVTQTPKHLITATGQRVTLRCSPRSGDLSVYWYQQSLDQGLQFLIQYYNGEERAKGNILERFSAQQFPDLHSELNLSSLELGDSALYFCASSRTGLAYEQYFGPGTRLTVT.

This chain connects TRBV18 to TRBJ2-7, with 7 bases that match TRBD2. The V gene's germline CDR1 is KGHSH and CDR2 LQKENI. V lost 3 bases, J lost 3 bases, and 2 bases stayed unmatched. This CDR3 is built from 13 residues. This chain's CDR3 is CASSPGTNYEQYF. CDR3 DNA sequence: TGTGCCAGCTCACCCGGGACTAACTACGAGCAGTACTTC. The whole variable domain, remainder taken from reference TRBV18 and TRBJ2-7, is NAGVMQNPRHLVRRRGQEARLRCSPMKGHSHVYWYRQLPEEGLKFMVYLQKENIIDESGMPKERFSAEFPKEGPSILRIQQVVRGDSAAYFCASSPGTNYEQYFGPGTRLTVT.

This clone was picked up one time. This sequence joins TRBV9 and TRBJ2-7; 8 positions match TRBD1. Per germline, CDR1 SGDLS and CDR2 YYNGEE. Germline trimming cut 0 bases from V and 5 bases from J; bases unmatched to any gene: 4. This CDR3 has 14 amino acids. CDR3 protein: CASSVDSGGNEQYF. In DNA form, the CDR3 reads TGTGCCAGCAGCGTAGATTCAGGGGGCAACGAGCAGTACTTC.

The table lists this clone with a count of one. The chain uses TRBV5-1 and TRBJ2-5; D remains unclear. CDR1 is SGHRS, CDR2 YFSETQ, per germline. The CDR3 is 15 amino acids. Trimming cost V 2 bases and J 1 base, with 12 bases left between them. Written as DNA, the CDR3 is TGCGCCAGCAGCTTTGACTCCCCGAGCCAAGAGACCCAGTACTTC. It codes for CASSFDSPSQETQYF.

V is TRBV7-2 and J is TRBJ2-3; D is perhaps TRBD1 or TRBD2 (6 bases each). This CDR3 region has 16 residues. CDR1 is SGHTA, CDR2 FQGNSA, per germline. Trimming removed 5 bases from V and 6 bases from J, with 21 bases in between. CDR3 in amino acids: CASSQGWGANRDTQYF. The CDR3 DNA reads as TGTGCCAGCAGCCAGGGCTGGGGGGCGAATCGGGATACGCAGTATTTT. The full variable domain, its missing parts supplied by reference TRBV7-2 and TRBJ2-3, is GAGVSQSPSNKVTEKGKDVELRCDPISGHTALYWYRQSLGQGLEFLIYFQGNSAPDKSGLPSDRFSAERTGGSVSTLTIQRTQQEDSAVYLCASSQGWGANRDTQYFGPGTRLTVL.

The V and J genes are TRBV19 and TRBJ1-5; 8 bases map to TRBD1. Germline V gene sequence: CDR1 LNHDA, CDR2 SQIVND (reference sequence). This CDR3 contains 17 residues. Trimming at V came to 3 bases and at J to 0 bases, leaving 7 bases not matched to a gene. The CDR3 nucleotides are TGTGCCAGTAGTATGTGGACAGGGCTTTATAGCAATCAGCCCCAGCATTTT. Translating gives CASSMWTGLYSNQPQHF.

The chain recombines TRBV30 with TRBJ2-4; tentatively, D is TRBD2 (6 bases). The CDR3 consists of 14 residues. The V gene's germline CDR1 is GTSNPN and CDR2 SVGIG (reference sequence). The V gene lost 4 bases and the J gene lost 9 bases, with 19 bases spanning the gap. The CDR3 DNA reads TGTGCCTGGACCCTCCGGCGGGGAATCAGCATTCAGTACTTC. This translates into CAWTLRRGISIQYF.

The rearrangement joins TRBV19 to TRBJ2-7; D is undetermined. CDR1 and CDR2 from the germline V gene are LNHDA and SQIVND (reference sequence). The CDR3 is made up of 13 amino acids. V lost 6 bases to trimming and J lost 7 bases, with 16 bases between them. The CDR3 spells CASSPPDRREQYF. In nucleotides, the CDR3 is TGTGCCAGTAGCCCCCCGGACCGCCGAGAGCAGTACTTC.

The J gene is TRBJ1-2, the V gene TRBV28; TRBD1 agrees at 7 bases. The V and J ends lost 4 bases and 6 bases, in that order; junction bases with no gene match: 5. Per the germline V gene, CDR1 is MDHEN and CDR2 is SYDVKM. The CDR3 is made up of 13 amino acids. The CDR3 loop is CASSSSGGNGYTF. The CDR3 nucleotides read TGTGCCAGCAGTTCATCAGGGGGAAATGGCTACACCTTC.

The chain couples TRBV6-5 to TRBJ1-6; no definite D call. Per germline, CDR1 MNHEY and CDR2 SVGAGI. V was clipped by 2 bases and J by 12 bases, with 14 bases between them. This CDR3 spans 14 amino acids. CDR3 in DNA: TGTGCCAGCAGTTACACAAGAGGGCAGCAACCCCTCCACTTT. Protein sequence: CASSYTRGQQPLHF.

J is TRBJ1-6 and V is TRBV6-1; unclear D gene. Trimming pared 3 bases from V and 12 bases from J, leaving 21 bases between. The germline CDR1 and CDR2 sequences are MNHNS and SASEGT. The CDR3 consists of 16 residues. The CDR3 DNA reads TGTGCCAGCAGTGAGGGCAACCTAGGCTCGGGGAAACCCCTCCACTTT. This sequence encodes CASSEGNLGSGKPLHF.

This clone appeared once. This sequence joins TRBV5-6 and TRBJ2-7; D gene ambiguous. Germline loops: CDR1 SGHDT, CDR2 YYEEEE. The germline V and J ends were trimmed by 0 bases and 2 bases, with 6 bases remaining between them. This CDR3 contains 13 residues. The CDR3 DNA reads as TGTGCCAGCAGCTTGGGACTTCCCTACGAGCAGTACTTC. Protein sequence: CASSLGLPYEQYF.

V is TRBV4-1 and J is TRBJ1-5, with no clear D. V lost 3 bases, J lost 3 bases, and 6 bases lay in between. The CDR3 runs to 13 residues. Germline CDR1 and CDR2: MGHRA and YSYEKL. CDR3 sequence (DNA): TGCGCCAGCAGCCACCAAACCAATCAGCCCCAGCATTTT. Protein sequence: CASSHQTNQPQHF.

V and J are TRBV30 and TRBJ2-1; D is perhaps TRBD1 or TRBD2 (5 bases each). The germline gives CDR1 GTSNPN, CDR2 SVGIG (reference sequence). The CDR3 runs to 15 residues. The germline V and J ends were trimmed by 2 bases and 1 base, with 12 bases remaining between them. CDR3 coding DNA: TGTGCCTGGAGTTCCCGGGACCCTTCCTACAATGAGCAGTTCTTC. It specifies CAWSSRDPSYNEQFF. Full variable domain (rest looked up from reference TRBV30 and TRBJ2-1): SQTIHQWPATLVQPVGSPLSLECTVEGTSNPNLYWYRQAAGRGLQLLFYSVGIGQISSEVPQNLSASRPQDRQFILSSKKLLLSDSGFYLCAWSSRDPSYNEQFFGPGTRLTVL.

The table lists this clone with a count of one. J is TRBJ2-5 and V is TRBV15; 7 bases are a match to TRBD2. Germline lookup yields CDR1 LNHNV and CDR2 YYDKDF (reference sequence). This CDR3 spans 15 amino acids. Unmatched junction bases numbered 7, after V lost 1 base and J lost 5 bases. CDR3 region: CATSRGSDGRETQYF. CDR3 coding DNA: TGTGCCACCAGCAGAGGTTCTGACGGGAGGGAGACCCAGTACTTC.

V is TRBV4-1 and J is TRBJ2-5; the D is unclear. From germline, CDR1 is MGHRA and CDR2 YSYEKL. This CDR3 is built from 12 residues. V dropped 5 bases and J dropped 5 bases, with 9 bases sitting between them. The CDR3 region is CASSSLWETQYF. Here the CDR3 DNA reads TGCGCCAGCAGCAGTCTGTGGGAGACCCAGTACTTC.